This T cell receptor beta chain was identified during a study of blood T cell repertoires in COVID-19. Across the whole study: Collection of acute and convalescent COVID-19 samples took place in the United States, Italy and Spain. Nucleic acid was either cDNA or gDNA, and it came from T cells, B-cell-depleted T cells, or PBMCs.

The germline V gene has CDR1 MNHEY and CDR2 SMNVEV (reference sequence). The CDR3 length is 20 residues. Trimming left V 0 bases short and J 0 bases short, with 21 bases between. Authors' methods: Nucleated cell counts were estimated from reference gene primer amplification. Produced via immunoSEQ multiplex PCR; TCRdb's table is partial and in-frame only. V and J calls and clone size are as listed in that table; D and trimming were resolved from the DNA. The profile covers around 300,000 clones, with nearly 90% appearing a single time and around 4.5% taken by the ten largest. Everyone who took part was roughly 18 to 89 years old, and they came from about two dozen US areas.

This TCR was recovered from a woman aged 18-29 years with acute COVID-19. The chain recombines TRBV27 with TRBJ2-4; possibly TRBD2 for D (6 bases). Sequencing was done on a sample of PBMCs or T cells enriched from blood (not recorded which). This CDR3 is CASSLSRGRRTPEAKNIQYF. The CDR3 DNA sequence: TGTGCCAGCAGTTTATCCCGGGGGAGAAGGACCCCAGAAGCCAAAAACATTCAGTACTTC.